This paragraph covers one T cell receptor (beta chain) sequence. Its antigen is unknown. This specimen comes from a study of shared clonotypes between healthy human individuals. Splitting the CD4+ cells yielded a CD45RA+ naive subset and a CD45RA-negative memory subset. The table came from immunoSEQ multiplex PCR; TCRdb's copy has only in-frame clones and leaves some out. The sample includes over a million clones, around 76% seen only once; the top ten take 1.4%. Germline V CDR1 and CDR2: MNHEY, SVGAGI. The trim removed 8 bases at V and 2 bases at J, leaving 6 bases unmatched. The length of the CDR3 is 15 residues. Whole-study findings and limits: Rarefaction gave evidence that sorted-subset sequencing remained incomplete despite large depth. The naive CD4 repertoires of a few donors were compared, and around 5% of clonotypes were shared.

V gene TRBV6-5 combines with J gene TRBJ2-6; TRBD2 matches at 7 bases. The TCR originated in a man in his late teens or twenties in good health. Sequenced: memory CD4+ T cells sorted from blood. This sample's subset: CD45RA-negative fraction. Here the CDR3 reads CASGRALPGANVLTF. In nucleotides, the CDR3 is TGTGCCAGCGGGAGGGCCTTACCTGGGGCCAACGTCCTGACTTTC.